These 13 T cell receptor beta chains were sequenced from one sample in a study of monozygotic twins with inflammatory bowel disease (dated by TCRdb to the late 2010s). Libraries were prepared through 5' RACE. Sequencer: Illumina HiSeq 2500. Following TCRdb reprocessing, every CDR3 protein sequence forms one entry, and DNA is not provided. The sample's own table lists 420,000 or so distinct CDR3 sequences. Jointly, the top ten make up approximately 2.3% of the sample. Sequencing input: blood. The source of these receptors is a human donor with ulcerative colitis or Crohn's disease, or a healthy co-twin of an affected twin (not recorded which).

The chain combines TRBV5-1 with TRBJ2-1; TCRdb returns TRBD1, unconfirmable since there is no DNA. This CDR3 is 16 amino acids long. Germline CDR1 SGHRS, CDR2 YFSETQ. The CDR3 loop is CASSQGAGGSYNEQFF.

The chain has TRBV2 and TRBJ2-3; as DNA is missing, the TRBD1 call by TCRdb cannot be tested. The CDR3 spans 17 residues. Germline V gene data show CDR1 as SNHLY and CDR2 as FYNNEI. The CDR3 sequence is CASSSRSGQSSTDTQYF. The variable domain in full, with the rest retrieved from reference TRBV2 and TRBJ2-3, is EPEVTQTPSHQVTQMGQEVILRCVPISNHLYFYWYRQILGQKVEFLVSFYNNEISEKSEIFDDQFSVERPDGSNFTLKIRSTKLEDSAMYFCASSSRSGQSSTDTQYFGPGTRLTVL.

The rearrangement links TRBV5-1 to TRBJ2-2; as DNA is missing, the TRBD2 call by TCRdb cannot be tested. This CDR3 has 13 residues. Germline V CDR1 and CDR2: SGHRS, YFSETQ. This chain's CDR3 is CATATGNTGELFF.

The V and J genes are TRBV19 and TRBJ1-1. Germline lookup yields CDR1 LNHDA and CDR2 SQIVND (reference sequence). CDR3 size: 13 residues. CDR3 amino acids: CASSTGMNTEAFF.

The chain couples TRBV5-1 to TRBJ2-3; TCRdb's D call, TRBD2, is unchecked because there is no DNA. Germline values: CDR1 SGHRS, CDR2 YFSETQ. CDR3 length: 15 amino acids. The CDR3 sequence: CASSLGAASTDTQYF.

The chain links TRBV5-4 to TRBJ2-5; without DNA, the TCRdb call of TRBD2 cannot be checked. The CDR3 consists of 16 residues. Germline V gene lookup returns CDR1 SGHNT and CDR2 YYREEE (reference sequence). The CDR3 here is CASSSGGLADRETQYF. The full variable domain, rest sourced from reference TRBV5-4 and TRBJ2-5, is ETGVTQSPTHLIKTRGQQVTLRCSSQSGHNTVSWYQQALGQGPQFIFQYYREEENGRGNFPPRFSGLQFPNYSSELNVNALELDDSALYLCASSSGGLADRETQYFGPGTRLLVL.

V gene TRBV7-9 combines with J gene TRBJ2-1; TCRdb outputs TRBD1, but without DNA this stays unchecked. The CDR3 has 16 residues. The germline CDR1 and CDR2 sequences are SEHNR and FQNEAQ (reference sequence). The chain's CDR3 is CASIKASGGSHNEQFF.

The chain joins TRBV28 to TRBJ1-1; TCRdb lists TRBD1, though no DNA is available to test this call. CDR1 MDHEN and CDR2 SYDVKM come from the germline V gene. The CDR3 spans 15 residues. The CDR3 sequence: CASRRQGRGVTEAFF.

The chain recombines TRBV18 with TRBJ2-2; TCRdb lists TRBD2, though no DNA is available to test this call. CDR1 is KGHSH, CDR2 LQKENI, per germline. The CDR3 has 16 amino acids. The CDR3 here is CASSGLAGANTGELFF.

The rearrangement joins TRBV10-3 to TRBJ2-7; the D call from TCRdb, TRBD2, cannot be confirmed without DNA. Germline CDR1 is ENHRY and CDR2 is SYGVKD. The CDR3 length is 12 residues. The chain's CDR3 is CANSGRGTEQYF.

The chain has TRBV6-2 or TRBV6-3 and TRBJ2-1; the D gene TCRdb calls, TRBD1, cannot be checked with no DNA. Germline V CDR1 and CDR2: MNHEY, SVGEGT. The CDR3 covers 12 residues. This chain's CDR3 is CASRNPGTEQFF.

This chain joins TRBV2 and TRBJ2-7; TCRdb's D gene call, TRBD1, goes unchecked for lack of DNA. From germline, CDR1 is SNHLY and CDR2 FYNNEI. This CDR3 region has 14 residues. The CDR3 spells CASSVTGVGDEQYF.

V is TRBV15 and J is TRBJ1-1. Germline V gene data show CDR1 as LNHNV and CDR2 as YYDKDF (reference sequence). The CDR3 sequence is 14 residues long. The CDR3 is CATRPLGLDTEAFF.